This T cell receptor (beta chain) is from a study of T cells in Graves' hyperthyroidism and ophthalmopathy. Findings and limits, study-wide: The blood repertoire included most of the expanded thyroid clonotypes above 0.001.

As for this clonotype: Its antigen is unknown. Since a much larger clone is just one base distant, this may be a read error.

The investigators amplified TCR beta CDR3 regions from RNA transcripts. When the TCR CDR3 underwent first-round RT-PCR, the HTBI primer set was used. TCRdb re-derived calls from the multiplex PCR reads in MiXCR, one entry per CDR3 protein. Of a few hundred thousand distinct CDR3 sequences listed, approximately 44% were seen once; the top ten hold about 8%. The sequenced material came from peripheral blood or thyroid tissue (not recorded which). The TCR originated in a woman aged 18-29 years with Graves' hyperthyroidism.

The CDR3 DNA follows: TGCGCCAGCAGCCAAGCTTCCCAAAGTCAGCCCCAGCATTTT. Amino acid sequence: CASSQASQSQPQHF. The chain has TRBV4-1 and TRBJ1-5, with D unclear. Germline V gives CDR1 MGHRA, CDR2 YSYEKL. CDR3 length equals 14 residues. Trimming removed 1 base from V and 6 bases from J, with 10 bases in between.